These 23 T cell receptor beta chains came from one sample sequenced in a study of PD-1 blockade in classical Hodgkin lymphoma. Profiled with immunoSEQ multiplex PCR; TCRdb holds only in-frame clones, not every one. The table has 43,000 or so clones, 73% seen once. Autologous stem cell transplantation was followed by relapse in every patient, and brentuximab vedotin exposure varied. Sequenced material: peripheral blood mononuclear cells (PBMCs), taken at baseline. All receptors come from a human donor with classical Hodgkin lymphoma.

The rearrangement links TRBV19 to TRBJ1-4; 10 bases map to TRBD1. The CDR3 spans 13 residues. Germline V CDR1 and CDR2: LNHDA, SQIVND (reference sequence). Germline trimming cut 4 bases from V and 8 bases from J; bases unmatched to any gene: 1. CDR3 amino acids: CASSKTGGEKLFF. For the CDR3, the DNA is TGTGCCAGTAGTAAGACAGGGGGCGAAAAACTGTTTTTT.

The genes are TRBV11-1 and TRBJ2-2; D not certain. Germline loops: CDR1 SGHAT, CDR2 FQDESV (reference sequence). There are 15 residues in the CDR3. V lost 4 bases and J lost 6, with 15 bases in between. The DNA for the CDR3 is TGTGCCAGCAGCTCTGGGTGGTGGTCGGCCGGGGAGCTGTTTTTT. Translating gives CASSSGWWSAGELFF.

This clone was picked up many times. Other DNA sequences of this sample code for an identical CDR3. V usage is TRBV6-4 and J usage is TRBJ1-2, with D perhaps matching TRBD1 (6 bases). The germline V and J ends were trimmed by 2 bases and 5 bases, with 9 bases remaining between them. Germline V gives CDR1 MRHNA, CDR2 SNTAGT. This CDR3 region has 13 residues. The CDR3 region is CASSDGGRYGYTF. The CDR3 DNA is TGTGCCAGCAGTGACGGGGGCCGGTATGGCTACACCTTC.

This chain links TRBV11-2 with TRBJ1-4; D is possibly TRBD1 (6 bases). The CDR3 length is 15 residues. V dropped 1 base and J dropped 8 bases, with 14 bases sitting between them. The germline V gene encodes CDR1 SGHAT and CDR2 FQNNGV. The CDR3 DNA follows: TGTGCCAGCAGCTTAGGAACAGGGCCCCCCGAAAAACTGTTTTTT. Amino acid sequence: CASSLGTGPPEKLFF.

This clone was observed a handful of times. The chain has TRBV19 and TRBJ1-5, with D perhaps TRBD1 (5 bases). Trimming stripped 5 bases from V and 5 bases from J, with 16 bases between. This CDR3 contains 15 residues. Germline CDR1 and CDR2: LNHDA and SQIVND (reference sequence). The CDR3 nucleotides are TGTGCCAGTAGTGTCACCCCGGGGCGAGATCAGCCCCAGCATTTT. It codes for CASSVTPGRDQPQHF.

This chain links TRBV27 with TRBJ1-6; TRBD1 agrees at 10 bases. CDR1 and CDR2 from the germline V gene are MNHEY and SMNVEV (reference sequence). Trimming at V came to 2 bases and at J to 13 bases, leaving 11 bases not matched to a gene. The CDR3 runs to 16 residues. CDR3 protein: CASSLKPGQGNHPLHF. The CDR3 DNA sequence: TGTGCCAGCAGTTTAAAGCCGGGACAGGGGAATCATCCCCTCCACTTT.

The CDR3 reads CATPLSIVYGYTF. The DNA for the CDR3 is TGTGCCACCCCCTTGTCGATAGTTTATGGCTACACCTTC. The chain is built from TRBV7-3 and TRBJ1-2; D is undetermined. In germline, CDR1 is SGHTA, CDR2 FQGTGA. Trimming shortened V by 10 bases and J by 5 bases, and 17 bases separated the two germline ends. The length of the CDR3 is 13 residues.

The V gene is TRBV7-6, the J gene TRBJ1-1; no definite D call. V lost 6 bases, J lost 5 bases, and 13 bases lay in between. The CDR3 length is 13 residues. Germline V gives CDR1 SGHVS, CDR2 FNYEAQ. CDR3: CASSLTPTTEAFF. The CDR3 nucleotides read TGTGCCAGCAGTTTAACACCGACAACTGAAGCTTTCTTT.

The chain is built from TRBV6-6 and TRBJ1-1, with a tentative D call TRBD1 (6 bases). Germline-derived CDR1 and CDR2 are MNHNY and SVGAGI (reference sequence). V gave up 7 bases and J gave up 0 bases, with 12 bases separating them. This CDR3 contains 14 residues. CDR3 sequence (DNA): TGTGCCAGCACCGCCGGGGGCGTGAACACTGAAGCTTTCTTT. Protein sequence: CASTAGGVNTEAFF.

The chain employs TRBV29-1 and TRBJ1-3, with TRBD1 matching 9 bases. In germline, CDR1 is SQVTM, CDR2 ANQGSEA. J was trimmed by 3 bases and V by 6 bases; bases with no gene match: 6. The CDR3 is made up of 14 amino acids. CDR3 sequence: CSVAGQGSGNTIYF. The CDR3 DNA reads as TGCAGCGTCGCGGGACAGGGAAGTGGAAACACCATATATTTT.

The chain is built from TRBV14 and TRBJ2-7; 7 positions match TRBD1. Looked up from germline, CDR1 is SGHDN and CDR2 is FVKESK. V lost 4 bases to trimming and J lost 3 bases; unmatched junction nucleotides: 6. The CDR3 totals 14 residues. Here the CDR3 DNA reads TGTGCCAGCAGCCGGACAGGAGAAGGCTACGAGCAGTACTTC. Translated: CASSRTGEGYEQYF.

This sequence joins TRBV6-1 and TRBJ1-4, with TRBD1 matching over 7 bases. The CDR3 extends over 15 amino acids. V shed 6 bases, J shed 0 bases, and the junction held 4 bases outside the gene matches. Germline CDR1 reads MNHNS; CDR2 reads SASEGT. The CDR3 sequence is CASRLTGATNEKLFF. CDR3 nucleotide sequence: TGTGCCAGCAGATTAACAGGGGCAACTAATGAAAAACTGTTTTTT.

The rearrangement uses TRBV7-9 and TRBJ2-2, with TRBD1 matching over 7 bases. This CDR3 is 15 amino acids long. After removal of 5 bases from V and 7 bases from J, the junction contained 10 bases not matched to a gene. CDR1 and CDR2 from the germline V gene are SEHNR and FQNEAQ (reference sequence). CDR3 sequence: CASSPRQGEGGELFF. Written as DNA, the CDR3 is TGTGCCAGCAGCCCGAGACAGGGAGAAGGCGGGGAGCTGTTTTTT.

The V call is TRBV27, the J call TRBJ1-3; possibly TRBD1 for D (5 bases). Germline assignment: CDR1 MNHEY and CDR2 SMNVEV (reference sequence). The CDR3 contains 15 residues. The V gene lost 8 bases and the J gene lost 0 bases, with 14 bases spanning the gap. The CDR3 spells CASATDGGSGNTIYF. The CDR3 DNA reads TGTGCCAGCGCGACTGACGGGGGCTCTGGAAACACCATATATTTT.

The table lists this clone with a few counts. The V gene is TRBV7-9, the J gene TRBJ1-2, with D tentatively TRBD1 (6 bases). Germline V gene data show CDR1 as SEHNR and CDR2 as FQNEAQ (reference sequence). The V and J ends lost 7 bases and 8 bases respectively, with 14 bases between them. The length of the CDR3 is 12 residues. The CDR3 spells CASTTGYGGYTF. As DNA, the CDR3 is TGTGCCAGCACGACAGGTTACGGGGGCTACACCTTC.

This rearrangement joins TRBV11-3 to TRBJ2-1; TRBD2 matches 7 bases. The V gene end was trimmed by 1 base and the J gene end by 4 bases; junction bases not matched to a gene: 7. Germline loops: CDR1 SGHNT, CDR2 YENEEA. The CDR3 has 16 residues. This CDR3 is CASSLGYGGSYNEQFF. CDR3 coding DNA: TGTGCCAGCAGCTTAGGGTACGGGGGGTCTTACAATGAGCAGTTCTTC.

The J gene is TRBJ1-2, the V gene TRBV5-4; 10 positions match TRBD1. V lost 4 bases and J lost 6; bases outside the gene matches: 12. The germline V gene encodes CDR1 SGHNT and CDR2 YYREEE (reference sequence). The CDR3 runs to 16 residues. CDR3 sequence: CASSQNHPGQGNGYTF. The CDR3 region has the DNA TGTGCCAGCAGCCAGAACCACCCGGGACAGGGGAATGGCTACACCTTC.

The chain recombines TRBV5-1 with TRBJ1-3; no definite D call. Germline V gene sequence: CDR1 SGHRS, CDR2 YFSETQ. This CDR3 is 16 amino acids long. V shed 4 bases and J shed 0 bases, with 14 bases lying between them. CDR3 DNA sequence: TGCGCCAGCAGCCCCCAGACGGTGAGCTCTGGAAACACCATATATTTT. Residues: CASSPQTVSSGNTIYF.

The sample holds one count of this clone. For the CDR3, the DNA is TGCGCCAGCAGCCAAGACCCCCTCGGGGGAAGGTCCAAAAACATTCAGTACTTC. Its protein product is CASSQDPLGGRSKNIQYF. The chain is built from TRBV4-1 and TRBJ2-4; perhaps TRBD2 as D (6 bases). Per the germline V gene, CDR1 is MGHRA and CDR2 is YSYEKL. The CDR3 is made up of 18 amino acids. Trimming shortened V by 0 bases and J by 2 bases, and 17 bases separated the two germline ends.

The gene calls are TRBV5-1 and TRBJ1-1; TRBD1 is a possible D gene (6 bases). The CDR3 extends over 12 amino acids. Per germline, CDR1 SGHRS and CDR2 YFSETQ. DNA for the CDR3: TGCGCTAGTAGAGAGGGGGGTACTGAAGCTTTCTTT. This sequence encodes CASREGGTEAFF.

This chain links TRBV10-1 with TRBJ1-2, with 7 bases that match TRBD1. Germline CDR1 is WNHNN and CDR2 is SYGVQD (reference sequence). The V and J ends lost 8 bases and 6 bases, in that order; junction bases with no gene match: 9. The CDR3 length is 13 residues. CDR3 sequence (DNA): TGCGCCAGCCTGGTGAGGGGGCAAGATGGCTACACCTTC. This encodes CASLVRGQDGYTF.

The chain carries TRBV27 and TRBJ2-7, with 7 bases lining up with TRBD2. CDR3 length: 13 amino acids. From germline, CDR1 is MNHEY and CDR2 SMNVEV (reference sequence). V trimming: 8 bases; J trimming: 0 bases; junction bases outside the gene matches: 4. The CDR3, as DNA: TGTGCCAGCGAGCGGGGCAGCTCCTACGAGCAGTACTTC. Its protein is CASERGSSYEQYF.

As for this clone: This same CDR3 is encoded by further DNA sequences in the sample. V and J are TRBV2 and TRBJ2-2, with D uncertain. In germline, CDR1 is SNHLY, CDR2 FYNNEI. The V and J ends lost 4 bases and 3 bases respectively, with 3 bases between them. The CDR3 spans 12 residues. The CDR3 DNA is TGTGCCAGCAGTGTTGACACCGGGGAGCTGTTTTTT. Its protein product is CASSVDTGELFF.